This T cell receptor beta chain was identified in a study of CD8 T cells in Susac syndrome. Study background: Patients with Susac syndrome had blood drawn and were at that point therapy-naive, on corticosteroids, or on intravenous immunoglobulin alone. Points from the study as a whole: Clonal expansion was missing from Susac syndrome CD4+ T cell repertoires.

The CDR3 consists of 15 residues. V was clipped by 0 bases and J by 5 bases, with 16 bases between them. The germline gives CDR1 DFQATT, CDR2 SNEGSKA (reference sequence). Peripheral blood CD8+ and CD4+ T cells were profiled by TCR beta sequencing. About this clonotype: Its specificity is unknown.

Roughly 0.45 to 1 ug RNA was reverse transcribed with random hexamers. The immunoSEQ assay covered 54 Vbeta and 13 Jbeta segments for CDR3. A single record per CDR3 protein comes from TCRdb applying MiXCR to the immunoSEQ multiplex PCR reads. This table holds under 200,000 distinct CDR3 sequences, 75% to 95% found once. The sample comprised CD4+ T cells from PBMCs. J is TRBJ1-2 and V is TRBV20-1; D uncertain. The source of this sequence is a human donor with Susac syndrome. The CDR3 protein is CSARDGTRGGYGYTF. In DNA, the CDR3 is TGCAGTGCTAGAGATGGAACTCGGGGAGGTTATGGCTACACCTTC.